This T cell receptor beta chain stems from a study of naive and memory T cell subsets. Broader study findings: There was no ground truth to check naive and memory subset results.

The table lists this clonotype with many counts. Antigen specificity is unknown. The V and J ends lost 0 bases and 10 bases respectively, with 14 bases between them. This CDR3 is 14 amino acids long. Germline-derived CDR1 and CDR2 are SGHDN and FVKESK. Both TRBC1 and TRBC2 were covered by a beta constant-region primer of two equimolar oligonucleotides. TCRdb processed the UMI-ligation and nested PCR reads anew with MiXCR; each CDR3 protein has one entry. The sample holds 70,000 to 95,000 distinct CDR3 sequences, about 7% seen once. Sequences were obtained from central memory CD4+ T cells from blood. The sequence came from a human donor in good health. The gene calls are TRBV14 and TRBJ2-3; D uncertain. The CDR3, as DNA: TGTGCCAGCAGCCAAGAGGCCCGTTCAGTGGCGCAGTATTTT. Encoded protein: CASSQEARSVAQYF.